Following are 10 T cell receptor beta chains from one sample sequenced in a study of a mutant IDH1 vaccine in newly diagnosed glioma. Assay: immunoSEQ multiplex PCR; the TCRdb copy retains only in-frame clones and omits some. Of approximately 88,000 clones listed, around four fifths are singletons. Time point defined: baseline, week 1 (first vaccination visit). The treatment here: pre-vaccination baseline after standard-of-care therapy. The specimen comprised PBMCs, sampled from a glioma patient treated with radiotherapy, temozolomide or both. These receptors were taken from a man aged 35 to 55 with glioma.

The chain couples TRBV11-2 to TRBJ2-7; TRBD1 matches 11 bases. Trimming removed 4 bases from V and 2 bases from J; junction bases left unmatched: 4. The CDR3 contains 15 residues. CDR1 is SGHAT, CDR2 FQNNGV, per germline. The CDR3 region has the DNA TGTGCCAGCAGCTGGGGGACAGGGGGAGCCTACGAGCAGTACTTC. This gives the protein CASSWGTGGAYEQYF.

The J gene is TRBJ2-1, the V gene TRBV11-2; TRBD2 aligns across 9 bases. The CDR3 totals 16 residues. The V segment lost 4 bases and the J segment 7 bases; nucleotides outside the gene matches: 11. Germline CDR1 SGHAT, CDR2 FQNNGV. The CDR3 reads CASSSWASGIVNEQFF. The CDR3 DNA sequence: TGTGCCAGCAGCTCGTGGGCTAGCGGGATCGTTAATGAGCAGTTCTTC.

The chain is built from TRBV13 and TRBJ2-1; 8 nucleotides align to TRBD2. The germline V gene encodes CDR1 PRHDT and CDR2 FYEKMQ (reference sequence). V lost 0 bases, J lost 0 bases, and 7 bases stayed unmatched. This CDR3 region has 18 residues. CDR3: CASSLGGSGMSSYNEQFF. The CDR3 DNA reads TGTGCCAGCAGCTTAGGGGGTAGCGGGATGAGCTCCTACAATGAGCAGTTCTTC.

The V and J genes are TRBV5-5 and TRBJ2-5; possibly TRBD2 for D (6 bases). CDR1 is SGHKS, CDR2 YYEKEE, per germline (reference sequence). Deletions cut 5 bases from V and 5 bases from J, with 19 bases between. The CDR3 has 15 amino acids. DNA of the CDR3: TGTGCCAGCAGACCCTCGGCGGGGTCCGGGGAGACCCAGTACTTC. Protein sequence: CASRPSAGSGETQYF. The entire variable domain, with the rest obtained from reference TRBV5-5 and TRBJ2-5, is as follows: DAGVTQSPTHLIKTRGQQVTLRCSPISGHKSVSWYQQVLGQGPQFIFQYYEKEERGRGNFPDRFSARQFPNYSSELNVNALLLGDSALYLCASRPSAGSGETQYFGPGTRLLVL.

This clone has just one count. V gene TRBV6-4 combines with J gene TRBJ2-1; D gene unclear. The CDR3 has 13 amino acids. The germline CDR1 and CDR2 sequences are MRHNA and SNTAGT. Trimming took off 0 bases at V and 10 bases at J, with 10 bases between the two ends. The CDR3 reads CASSDSLGGEQFF. The CDR3 coding sequence is TGTGCCAGCAGTGACTCGTTAGGTGGCGAGCAGTTCTTC.

The rearrangement links TRBV7-6 to TRBJ2-7, with TRBD2 as a possible D gene (5 bases). V lost 5 bases and J 1 base, leaving 12 bases between the germline ends. The V gene's germline CDR1 is SGHVS and CDR2 FNYEAQ. The CDR3 runs to 14 residues. The CDR3 nucleotides read TGTGCCAGCAGCCGGGAATCCGGATCCTACGAGCAGTACTTC. This codes for CASSRESGSYEQYF.

This sequence joins TRBV6-4 and TRBJ2-1, with TRBD1 matching over 9 bases. Germline V gives CDR1 MRHNA, CDR2 SNTAGT. V trimming: 5 bases; J trimming: 0 bases; junction bases outside the gene matches: 2. This CDR3 comprises 15 residues. The CDR3, as DNA: TGTGCCAGCAGTAGGACAGGGGACTCCTACAATGAGCAGTTCTTC. Translating it yields CASSRTGDSYNEQFF.

CDR3 DNA sequence: TGTGCCAGCAGCTCGTGGGCGGGCTCTAATGAAAAACTGTTTTTT. It yields the protein CASSSWAGSNEKLFF. The chain is built from TRBV7-9 and TRBJ1-4, with D unclear. From germline, CDR1 is SEHNR and CDR2 FQNEAQ (reference sequence). The CDR3 runs 15 residues. V lost 4 bases and J 3 bases, leaving 12 bases between the germline ends.

The V and J genes are TRBV7-2 and TRBJ2-7, with TRBD2 matching over 8 bases. The CDR3 is 15 residues long. Germline values: CDR1 SGHTA, CDR2 FQGNSA. Losses at the gene ends were 1 base for V and 4 bases for J; bases not matched to a gene: 6. The CDR3 loop reads CASSLVPGGPYEQYF. In DNA form, the CDR3 reads TGTGCCAGCAGCTTAGTTCCGGGAGGGCCTTACGAGCAGTACTTC.

The CDR3 spells CASRQGAGNTIYF. CDR3 DNA sequence: TGTGCCAGCCGACAGGGGGCTGGAAACACCATATATTTT. The J gene is TRBJ1-3, the V gene TRBV6-1, with 9 bases that match TRBD1. The germline V gene has CDR1 MNHNS and CDR2 SASEGT. The ends lost 8 bases at V and 2 bases at J; junction bases unmatched: 1. The CDR3 has 13 amino acids.